Listed below are T cell receptor beta chains from one sample, sequenced in a study of T cell responses to AZD1222 COVID-19 vaccine. Sequenced by immunoSEQ multiplex PCR; TCRdb stores in-frame clones only, minus some. The sample holds about 94,000 clones, 85% seen once. The sample here was peripheral blood, taken 28 days after the second AZD1222 dose. These receptors were collected from an adult who received the AZD1222 COVID-19 vaccine. The CDR3 runs from the conserved cysteine through the conserved F or W. A D gene is named only where the DNA matches it firmly. Clone sizes are given selectively: once, few, many, or a class where the clone is expanded.

clone_size	d_call	v_call	j_call	cdr3_aa	cdr3_nt
-	TRBD1	TRBV15	TRBJ1-2	CATSRRPGQRILNYGYTF	TGTGCCACCAGCAGGCGTCCGGGACAGAGAATCCTTAACTATGGCTACACCTTC
-	-	TRBV11-2	TRBJ1-4	CASSPGEYGGINEKLFF	TGTGCCAGCAGCCCAGGGGAGTACGGCGGTATTAATGAAAAACTGTTTTTT
-	-	TRBV10-2	TRBJ1-3	CASSDGTGSSGNTIYF	TGCGCCAGCAGTGACGGGACGGGGAGCTCTGGAAACACCATATATTTT
-	-	TRBV7-6	TRBJ2-2	CASSLTRTENTGELFF	TGTGCCAGCAGCTTAACCAGGACAGAAAACACCGGGGAGCTGTTTTTT
-	-	TRBV7-9	TRBJ2-7	CASSWTGPIYEQYF	TGTGCCAGCAGCTGGACGGGTCCGATATACGAGCAGTACTTC
-	-	TRBV9	TRBJ2-7	CASSVGVGKSYEQYF	TGTGCCAGCAGCGTAGGGGTAGGAAAGTCCTACGAGCAGTACTTC
-	TRBD1	TRBV18	TRBJ1-2	CASSPGQSNYGYTF	TGTGCCAGCTCACCGGGACAGTCTAACTATGGCTACACCTTC
once	TRBD2	TRBV19	TRBJ2-7	CASSSGTSGRGEQYF	TGTGCCAGTAGTAGCGGCACTAGCGGGAGAGGCGAGCAGTACTTC
few	TRBD2	TRBV9	TRBJ2-7	CASSESSGGSYEQYF	TGTGCCAGCAGCGAAAGTAGCGGGGGTTCCTACGAGCAGTACTTC
-	TRBD1	TRBV7-2	TRBJ1-2	CASSLAPTGAIRYGYTF	TGTGCCAGCAGCTTAGCACCAACAGGGGCTATCCGTTATGGCTACACCTTC
-	-	TRBV30	TRBJ2-7	CAWSVTGGYYEQYF	TGTGCCTGGAGTGTAACAGGAGGCTACTACGAGCAGTACTTC
-	-	TRBV19	TRBJ2-7	CASSIKGSSYEQYF	TGTGCCAGTAGTATAAAGGGCTCTTCCTACGAGCAGTACTTC
-	-	TRBV6-5	TRBJ2-2	CASKEVNTGELFF	TGTGCCAGCAAGGAGGTCAACACCGGGGAGCTGTTTTTT
-	-	TRBV21-1	TRBJ2-7	CASATINSGNSYEQYF	TGTGCCAGCGCAACGATAAATAGCGGGAACTCCTACGAGCAGTACTTC
-	-	TRBV2	TRBJ2-2	CASRPTMNTGELFF	TGTGCCAGCCGACCTACTATGAACACCGGGGAGCTGTTTTTT
-	TRBD1	TRBV6-1	TRBJ1-2	CASSEAGTGGIIYGYTF	TGTGCCAGCAGTGAAGCGGGGACAGGGGGAATAATTTATGGCTACACCTTC
-	-	TRBV9	TRBJ1-1	CASSVATTNTEAFF	TGTGCCAGCAGCGTAGCAACGACGAACACTGAAGCTTTCTTT
-	-	TRBV6-6	TRBJ2-7	CASSTWGSNEQYF	TGTGCCAGCAGTACCTGGGGGTCCAACGAGCAGTACTTC
-	-	TRBV28	TRBJ1-1	CASRGELNTEAFF	TGTGCCAGCAGGGGCGAGTTGAACACTGAAGCTTTCTTT
-	TRBD1	TRBV2	TRBJ1-4	CASSATGVEKLFF	TGTGCCAGCAGTGCGACAGGGGTTGAAAAACTGTTTTTT
-	-	TRBV19	TRBJ2-1	CASSNGDYNEQFF	TGTGCCAGTAGTAATGGGGACTACAATGAGCAGTTCTTC
-	-	TRBV12-3/TRBV12-4	TRBJ2-3	CASTLWGTDTQYF	TGTGCCAGCACCCTATGGGGCACAGATACGCAGTATTTT
-	-	TRBV7-2	TRBJ2-5	CASSLSQTQETQYF	TGTGCCAGCAGCTTATCGCAGACCCAAGAGACCCAGTACTTC